The rows below give T cell receptor beta chains drawn from one sample of a study of T cells in Graves' hyperthyroidism and ophthalmopathy. TCRdb reanalysed the multiplex PCR reads using MiXCR and keeps one entry per CDR3 protein. The sample has about 840,000 distinct CDR3 sequences, 38% seen once. Sequencing was carried out using blood. These receptor sequences come from a man aged 18-30 years with Graves' hyperthyroidism. Both conserved end residues are part of each CDR3. D genes are given only for firm matches. Size is stated for part of the rows, as once, few or many counts, or as a class when the clone is expanded.

v_gene: TRBV10-3; abundance: NA; d_gene: NA; j_gene: TRBJ2-7; CDR3nt: TGTGCCACCTTACGCCCAGGTTACGACGAGCAGTACTTT; CDR3aa: CATLRPGYDEQYF
v_gene: TRBV2; abundance: once; d_gene: NA; j_gene: TRBJ1-1; CDR3nt: TGTGCCAGCAGTTTATCGAAAATTTCGGGTCTGAGGTCCGGGAACACTGAAGCTTTCTTT; CDR3aa: CASSLSKISGLRSGNTEAFF
v_gene: TRBV6-6; abundance: few; d_gene: NA; j_gene: TRBJ1-5; CDR3nt: TGTGCCAGCAGTCGTCAGCCCCAGCATTTT; CDR3aa: CASSRQPQHF
v_gene: TRBV10-2; abundance: many; d_gene: NA; j_gene: TRBJ1-1; CDR3nt: TGCGCCAGCAGCGGAGCAGGCTTGATGAACACTGAAGCTTTCTTT; CDR3aa: CASSGAGLMNTEAFF
v_gene: TRBV2; abundance: many; d_gene: NA; j_gene: TRBJ1-1; CDR3nt: TGTGCCAGCAGTGATGGGCAGGGCGACACTGAAGCTTTCTTT; CDR3aa: CASSDGQGDTEAFF
v_gene: TRBV9; abundance: many; d_gene: TRBD1; j_gene: TRBJ1-2; CDR3nt: TGTGCCAGCAGCACAGGGGCGGAAGGCTACACCTTC; CDR3aa: CASSTGAEGYTF
v_gene: TRBV7-8; abundance: many; d_gene: TRBD1; j_gene: TRBJ2-7; CDR3nt: TGTGCCAGCAGCCCCCGACAGGGGAGCTCCTACGAGCAGTACTTC; CDR3aa: CASSPRQGSSYEQYF
v_gene: TRBV29-1; abundance: many; d_gene: NA; j_gene: TRBJ1-1; CDR3nt: TGCAGCGTTGAAGGAACTCAGGGGCTCCCTGAAGCTTTCTTT; CDR3aa: CSVEGTQGLPEAFF
v_gene: TRBV29-1; abundance: NA; d_gene: NA; j_gene: TRBJ1-2; CDR3nt: TGCAGCGTCCGGCCGGGAGGAAACTATGGCTACACCTTC; CDR3aa: CSVRPGGNYGYTF
v_gene: TRBV2; abundance: few; d_gene: TRBD1; j_gene: TRBJ2-2; CDR3nt: TGTGCCAGCAGCGGACCTAAAGGACAGGGCGGAGTCTCCGGGGAGCTGTTTTTT; CDR3aa: CASSGPKGQGGVSGELFF
v_gene: TRBV5-1; abundance: few; d_gene: TRBD1; j_gene: TRBJ1-2; CDR3nt: TGCGCCAGCAACCTTAGGACAGGGGCTCTGGGCTACACCTTC; CDR3aa: CASNLRTGALGYTF
v_gene: TRBV10-2; abundance: NA; d_gene: TRBD1; j_gene: TRBJ1-4; CDR3nt: TGCGCCAGCAGAGCCAGGACAGGGAATGAAAAACTGTTTTTT; CDR3aa: CASRARTGNEKLFF
v_gene: TRBV20-1; abundance: few; d_gene: NA; j_gene: TRBJ1-1; CDR3nt: TGCAGTGCTAGAGATGGCCGGGGGGACCCTGAAGCTTTCTTT; CDR3aa: CSARDGRGDPEAFF
v_gene: TRBV7-9; abundance: NA; d_gene: TRBD1; j_gene: TRBJ2-7; CDR3nt: TGTGCCAGCAGCCCCGGACAGGGTAACTCCTACGAGCAGTACTTC; CDR3aa: CASSPGQGNSYEQYF
v_gene: TRBV12-3/TRBV12-4; abundance: NA; d_gene: TRBD1; j_gene: TRBJ2-5; CDR3nt: TGTGCCAGCAGCCCGCGGACAGGAAATTTACAAGAGACCCAGTACTTC; CDR3aa: CASSPRTGNLQETQYF
v_gene: TRBV5-5; abundance: NA; d_gene: NA; j_gene: TRBJ1-2; CDR3nt: TGTGCCAGCAGGTTGGCAGGGATGGGAGAAGGCTACACCTTC; CDR3aa: CASRLAGMGEGYTF
v_gene: TRBV6-5; abundance: NA; d_gene: NA; j_gene: TRBJ1-2; CDR3nt: TGTGCCAGCAGTTCCGGTGGGGGGGGGAATGGCTACACCTTC; CDR3aa: CASSSGGGGNGYTF
v_gene: TRBV4-1; abundance: few; d_gene: NA; j_gene: TRBJ2-5; CDR3nt: TGCGCCAGCAGCCAAAGAGGTGTTGGGGAGACCCAGTACTTC; CDR3aa: CASSQRGVGETQYF
v_gene: TRBV7-9; abundance: many; d_gene: NA; j_gene: TRBJ2-5; CDR3nt: TGTGCCAGCAGCCCACCCTCCCCAGAGACCCAGTACTTC; CDR3aa: CASSPPSPETQYF
v_gene: TRBV7-9; abundance: few; d_gene: NA; j_gene: TRBJ2-7; CDR3nt: TGTGCCAGCAGCTCATTGACAGCTACCTACGAGCAGTACTTC; CDR3aa: CASSSLTATYEQYF
v_gene: TRBV20-1; abundance: NA; d_gene: TRBD1; j_gene: TRBJ1-6; CDR3nt: TGCAGTGCTAGAGACGTAGGACAGGGGAGGCAGCCCCTCCACTTT; CDR3aa: CSARDVGQGRQPLHF
v_gene: TRBV19; abundance: few; d_gene: TRBD1; j_gene: TRBJ2-7; CDR3nt: TGTGCCAGTAGAATGGGACAGACCTACGAGCAGTACTTC; CDR3aa: CASRMGQTYEQYF
v_gene: TRBV2; abundance: few; d_gene: NA; j_gene: TRBJ2-7; CDR3nt: TGTGCCAGCAGTGCCTCGTTTACTGGGGAGCAGTACTTC; CDR3aa: CASSASFTGEQYF
v_gene: TRBV7-9; abundance: NA; d_gene: NA; j_gene: TRBJ1-4; CDR3nt: TGTGCCAGCAGCTTAGACGGGGAGGTGTTTTTT; CDR3aa: CASSLDGEVFF
v_gene: TRBV5-6; abundance: NA; d_gene: NA; j_gene: TRBJ1-5; CDR3nt: TGTGCCAGCAGCTCATACATAGGCAATCAGCCCCAGCATTTT; CDR3aa: CASSSYIGNQPQHF
v_gene: TRBV7-9; abundance: NA; d_gene: NA; j_gene: TRBJ1-6; CDR3nt: TGTGCCAGCAGCTTAGGGCTGGACGGAGATTCACCCCTCCACTTT; CDR3aa: CASSLGLDGDSPLHF
v_gene: TRBV12-3/TRBV12-4; abundance: NA; d_gene: NA; j_gene: TRBJ2-5; CDR3nt: TGTGCCAGCTCACCTATCGACCGTAGAGAGACCCAGTACTTC; CDR3aa: CASSPIDRRETQYF
v_gene: TRBV29-1; abundance: many; d_gene: NA; j_gene: TRBJ2-5; CDR3nt: TGCAGCGCCCAGGGGTACCAAGAGACCCAGTACTTC; CDR3aa: CSAQGYQETQYF
v_gene: TRBV4-2; abundance: NA; d_gene: TRBD2; j_gene: TRBJ2-7; CDR3nt: TGTGCCAGCAGCCTATCCCTAGCGGGGGGCTACGAGCAGTACTTC; CDR3aa: CASSLSLAGGYEQYF
v_gene: TRBV10-1; abundance: NA; d_gene: NA; j_gene: TRBJ2-2; CDR3nt: TGTGCCAGCAGTGACTTGGGGGGTGGAACCGGGGAGCTGTTTTTT; CDR3aa: CASSDLGGGTGELFF
v_gene: TRBV7-9; abundance: many; d_gene: NA; j_gene: TRBJ2-5; CDR3nt: TGTGCCAGCAGACGTACTGCGTACCAAGAGACCCAGTACTTC; CDR3aa: CASRRTAYQETQYF
v_gene: TRBV2; abundance: many; d_gene: NA; j_gene: TRBJ1-4; CDR3nt: TGTGCCAGCAGTAGAAGAGAGGGCGGACTGCAAGAAAAACTGTTTTTT; CDR3aa: CASSRREGGLQEKLFF